Many counts were recorded for the clone carrying this T cell receptor beta chain. What it binds is not known. The 5'RACE template-switching step produced TCR cDNA and added a universal primer site and UMIs. TCRdb fed the 5' RACE reads into MiXCR, producing one record per CDR3 protein. Here the sample spans about 310,000 distinct CDR3 sequences, around 3.6% being singletons. The data were taken from a study of T cells after yellow fever vaccination. Regarding the study as a whole: Any FACS-sorted repertoire could hold abundant clonotypes that contaminate it from the bulk population. Researchers noted that a small share of clonotypes showed up in both CD4 and CD8 compartments. After the booster, nearly 98% of CD4 and more than 85% of CD8 primary-response clones were re-detected.

The V end lost 4 bases, the J end lost 2 bases, and 8 bases lay between the germline ends. Per germline, CDR1 ENHRY and CDR2 SYGVKD. This CDR3 has 14 amino acids. Sequenced material: PBMCs, taken on the day of the yellow fever booster vaccination. The rearrangement links TRBV10-3 to TRBJ2-2; tentative D call: TRBD1 (6 bases). The source of this sequence is a man aged 18 to 30 who received the YFV17D yellow fever vaccine. The CDR3 loop is CAISGGQNTGELFF. The CDR3 DNA sequence: TGTGCCATCAGTGGGGGACAAAACACCGGGGAGCTGTTTTTT.